This T cell receptor (beta chain) was profiled in a study of ipilimumab plus nivolumab after autologous stem cell transplantation. Study information: DLBCL patients had primary refractory or relapsed disease.

Patients got ipilimumab 1 mg/kg beginning 14 to 28 days post-transplant. Patients received nivolumab 3 mg/kg at weeks 1, 4, 7, 10, then fortnightly to week 26. CDR1 is SGHRS, CDR2 YFSETQ, per germline. This CDR3 has 14 residues. V lost 3 bases and J 2 bases, leaving 11 bases between the germline ends. Profiling relied on immunoSEQ multiplex PCR, and the TCRdb table lists in-frame clones only, not all of them. The sample consists of 15,000 or so clones, about 86% of them appearing once. This sequence joins TRBV5-1 and TRBJ2-5; D possibly uses TRBD1 or TRBD2 (5 bases each). The material sequenced was PBMCs, taken in a trial of ipilimumab plus nivolumab as post-transplant consolidation. This receptor was identified in a male donor with diffuse large B-cell lymphoma. DNA of the CDR3: TGCGCCAGCAGCTCGACGGGACCGCAAGAGACCCAGTACTTC. It encodes CASSSTGPQETQYF.